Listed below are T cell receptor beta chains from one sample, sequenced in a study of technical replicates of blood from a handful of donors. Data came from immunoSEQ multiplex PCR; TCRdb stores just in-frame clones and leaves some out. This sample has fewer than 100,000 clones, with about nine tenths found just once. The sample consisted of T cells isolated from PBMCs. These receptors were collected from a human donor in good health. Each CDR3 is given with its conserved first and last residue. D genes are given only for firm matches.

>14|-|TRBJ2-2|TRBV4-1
CASSVISIAGELFF
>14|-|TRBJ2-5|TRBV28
CASSFRGFIETQYF
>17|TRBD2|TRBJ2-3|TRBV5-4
CASSLAVAGDSRDTQYF
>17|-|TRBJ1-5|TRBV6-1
CASSEATTGLWNQPQHF
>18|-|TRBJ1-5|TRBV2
CASRTFLAEGNWDQPQHF
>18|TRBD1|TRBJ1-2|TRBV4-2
CASSQDPQGQGYGHGYTF
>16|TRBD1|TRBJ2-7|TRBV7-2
CASSPKSKGQVGEQYF
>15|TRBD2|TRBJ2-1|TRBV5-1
CASNRGDRQLNEQFF
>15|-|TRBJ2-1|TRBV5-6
CASTRHGTVYNEQFF
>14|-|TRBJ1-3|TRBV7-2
CASSLSGGGFTIYF
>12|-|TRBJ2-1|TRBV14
CASSQVPNEQFF